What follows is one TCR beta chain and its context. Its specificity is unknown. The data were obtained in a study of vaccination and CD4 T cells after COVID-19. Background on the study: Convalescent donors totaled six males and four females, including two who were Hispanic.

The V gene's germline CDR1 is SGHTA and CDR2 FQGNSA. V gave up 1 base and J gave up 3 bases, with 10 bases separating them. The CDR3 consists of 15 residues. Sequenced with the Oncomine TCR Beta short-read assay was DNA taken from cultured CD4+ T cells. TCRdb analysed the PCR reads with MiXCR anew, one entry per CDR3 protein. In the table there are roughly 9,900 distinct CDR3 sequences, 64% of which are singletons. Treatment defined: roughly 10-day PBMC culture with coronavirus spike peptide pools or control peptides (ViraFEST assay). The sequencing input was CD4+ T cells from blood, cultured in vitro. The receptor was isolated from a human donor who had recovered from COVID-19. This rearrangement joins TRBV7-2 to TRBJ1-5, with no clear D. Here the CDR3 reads CASSLVGQNNQPQHF. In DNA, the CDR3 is TGTGCCAGCAGCTTAGTAGGCCAGAACAATCAGCCCCAGCATTTT.